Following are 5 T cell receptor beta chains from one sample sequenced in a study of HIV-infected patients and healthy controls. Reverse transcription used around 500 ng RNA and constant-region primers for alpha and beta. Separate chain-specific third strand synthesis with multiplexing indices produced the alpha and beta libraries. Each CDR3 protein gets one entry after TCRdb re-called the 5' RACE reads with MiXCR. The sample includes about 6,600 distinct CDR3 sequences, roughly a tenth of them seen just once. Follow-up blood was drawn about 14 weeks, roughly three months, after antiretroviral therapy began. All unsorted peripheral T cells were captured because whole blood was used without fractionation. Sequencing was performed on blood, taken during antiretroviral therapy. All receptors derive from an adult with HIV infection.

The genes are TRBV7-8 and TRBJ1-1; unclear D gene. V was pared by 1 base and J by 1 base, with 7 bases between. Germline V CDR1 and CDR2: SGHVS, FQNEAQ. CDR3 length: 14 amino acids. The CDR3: CASSLGEENTEAFF. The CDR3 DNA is TGTGCCAGCAGCTTAGGCGAGGAGAACACTGAAGCTTTCTTT.

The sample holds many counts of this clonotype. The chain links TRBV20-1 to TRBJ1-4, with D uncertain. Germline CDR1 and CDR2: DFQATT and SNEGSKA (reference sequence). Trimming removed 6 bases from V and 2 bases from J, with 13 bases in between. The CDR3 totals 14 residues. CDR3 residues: CSASIGFTNEKLFF. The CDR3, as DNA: TGCAGTGCCAGCATCGGGTTTACTAATGAAAAACTGTTTTTT.

The CDR3 region has the DNA TGCAGTGCTAGAGCCGAGGCCTTCTATGGCTACACCTTC. This sequence encodes CSARAEAFYGYTF. The chain links TRBV20-1 to TRBJ1-2; unclear D gene. With 1 base removed from V and 4 bases from J, the gap between germline ends came to 10 bases. Germline CDR1 is DFQATT and CDR2 is SNEGSKA (reference sequence). The CDR3 is 13 amino acids.

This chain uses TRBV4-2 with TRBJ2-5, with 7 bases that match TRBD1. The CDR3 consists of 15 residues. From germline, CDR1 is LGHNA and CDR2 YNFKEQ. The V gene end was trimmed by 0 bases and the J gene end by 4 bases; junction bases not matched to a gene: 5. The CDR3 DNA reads TGTGCCAGCAGCCAAGATCCCGGGACAGTAGAGACCCAGTACTTC. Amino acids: CASSQDPGTVETQYF.

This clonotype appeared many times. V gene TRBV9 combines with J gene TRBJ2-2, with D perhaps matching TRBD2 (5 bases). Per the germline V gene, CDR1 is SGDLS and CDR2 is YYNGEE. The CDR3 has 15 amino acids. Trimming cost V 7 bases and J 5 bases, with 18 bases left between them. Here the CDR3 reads CASGGQLDGTGELFF. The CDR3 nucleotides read TGTGCCAGCGGAGGCCAGCTGGACGGTACCGGGGAGCTGTTTTTT.